This T cell receptor (beta chain) came from a study of identical twins. Broader study findings: Modelling approaches yielded underestimates of out-of-frame TCR alpha sharing between monozygotic twins. Sequences that were out-of-frame, alpha and twin-shared displayed an excess of low generation probability.

Unique molecular identifiers were present on cDNA, and template switching added a universal primer site. Via MiXCR, TCRdb re-called the 5' RACE reads, giving one row per CDR3 protein. This table holds around 680,000 distinct CDR3 sequences, over 8.5% found once. CDR3 length: 15 amino acids. Looked up from germline, CDR1 is LGHNA and CDR2 is YSLEER. V gave up 1 base and J gave up 2 bases, with 12 bases separating them. As to this clonotype: Its specificity is not known.

These same data were also listed under a study on yellow fever vaccine responses in identical twins. Per that paper: Among the twins, the vaccine T cell response reportedly seemed partly convergent and partly personalized.

Sequenced material: PBMCs. The TCR comes from a woman younger than 35 in good health. The genes are TRBV4-3 and TRBJ2-7; D ambiguous. The CDR3 nucleotides read TGCGCCAGCAGCCAAGGTGTGGCAGCTACCTACGAGCAGTACTTC. This gives the protein CASSQGVAATYEQYF.